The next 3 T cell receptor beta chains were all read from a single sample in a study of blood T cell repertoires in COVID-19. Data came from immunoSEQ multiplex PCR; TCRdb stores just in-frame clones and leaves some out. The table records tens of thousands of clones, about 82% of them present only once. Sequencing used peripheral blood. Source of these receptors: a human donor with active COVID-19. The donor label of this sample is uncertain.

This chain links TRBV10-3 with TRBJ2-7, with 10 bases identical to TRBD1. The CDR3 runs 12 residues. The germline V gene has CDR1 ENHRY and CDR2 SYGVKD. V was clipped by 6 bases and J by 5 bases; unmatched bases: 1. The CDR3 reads CAIRGTGDEQYF. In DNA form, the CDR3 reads TGTGCCATCAGGGGGACAGGGGACGAGCAGTACTTC.

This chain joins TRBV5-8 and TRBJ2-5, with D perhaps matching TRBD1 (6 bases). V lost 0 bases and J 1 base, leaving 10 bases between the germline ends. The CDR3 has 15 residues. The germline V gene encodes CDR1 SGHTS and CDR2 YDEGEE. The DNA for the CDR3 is TGTGCCAGCAGCTTGGACAGGGAGACCCAAGAGACCCAGTACTTC. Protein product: CASSLDRETQETQYF. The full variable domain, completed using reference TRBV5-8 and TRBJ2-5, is EAGVTQSPTHLIKTRGQQATLRCSPISGHTSVYWYQQALGLGLQFLLWYDEGEERNRGNFPPRFSGRQFPNYSSELNVNALELEDSALYLCASSLDRETQETQYFGPGTRLLVL.

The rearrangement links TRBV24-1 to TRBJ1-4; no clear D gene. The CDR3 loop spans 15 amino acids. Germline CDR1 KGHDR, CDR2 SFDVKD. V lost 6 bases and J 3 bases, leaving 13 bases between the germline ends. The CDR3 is CATSPEQASNEKLFF. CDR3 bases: TGTGCCACCAGTCCTGAGCAGGCCTCTAATGAAAAACTGTTTTTT.